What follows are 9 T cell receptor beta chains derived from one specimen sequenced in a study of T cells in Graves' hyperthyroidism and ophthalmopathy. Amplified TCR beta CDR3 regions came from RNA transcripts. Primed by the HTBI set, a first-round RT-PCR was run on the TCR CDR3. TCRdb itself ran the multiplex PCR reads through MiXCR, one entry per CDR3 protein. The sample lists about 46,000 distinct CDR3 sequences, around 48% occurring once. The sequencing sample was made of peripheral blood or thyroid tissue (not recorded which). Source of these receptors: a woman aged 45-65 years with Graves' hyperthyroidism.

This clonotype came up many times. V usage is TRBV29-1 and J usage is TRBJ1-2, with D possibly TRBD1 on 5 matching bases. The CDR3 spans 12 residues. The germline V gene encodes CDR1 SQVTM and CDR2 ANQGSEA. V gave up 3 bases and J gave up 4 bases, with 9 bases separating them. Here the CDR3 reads CSVESGTYGYTF. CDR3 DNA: TGCAGCGTTGAGTCCGGGACCTATGGCTACACCTTC.

CDR3 bases: TGTGCCAGCAGCCTATACCCGGGACTAGCGGGAGCTGAGACCCAGTACTTC. Translation: CASSLYPGLAGAETQYF. J is TRBJ2-5 and V is TRBV7-3; 14 bases are a match to TRBD2. The V gene end was trimmed by 5 bases and the J gene end by 5 bases; junction bases not matched to a gene: 10. The CDR3 covers 17 residues. Germline assignment: CDR1 SGHTA and CDR2 FQGTGA. The complete variable domain, with remaining parts taken from reference TRBV7-3 and TRBJ2-5, reads GAGVSQTPSNKVTEKGKYVELRCDPISGHTALYWYRQSLGQGPEFLIYFQGTGAADDSGLPNDRFFAVRPEGSVSTLKIQRTERGDSAVYLCASSLYPGLAGAETQYFGPGTRLLVL.

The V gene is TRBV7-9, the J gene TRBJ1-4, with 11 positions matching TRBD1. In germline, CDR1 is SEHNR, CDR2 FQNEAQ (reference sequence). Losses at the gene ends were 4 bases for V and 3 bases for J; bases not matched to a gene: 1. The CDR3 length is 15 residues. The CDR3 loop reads CASSSGQGANEKLFF. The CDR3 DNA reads TGTGCCAGCAGCTCGGGACAGGGGGCTAATGAAAAACTGTTTTTT.

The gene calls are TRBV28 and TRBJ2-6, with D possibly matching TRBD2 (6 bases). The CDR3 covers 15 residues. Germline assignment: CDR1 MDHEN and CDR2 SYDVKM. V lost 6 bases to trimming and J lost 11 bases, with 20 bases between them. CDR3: CASSPRGGGYYVLTF. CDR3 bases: TGTGCCAGCAGCCCGCGGGGCGGTGGGTACTACGTCCTGACTTTC.

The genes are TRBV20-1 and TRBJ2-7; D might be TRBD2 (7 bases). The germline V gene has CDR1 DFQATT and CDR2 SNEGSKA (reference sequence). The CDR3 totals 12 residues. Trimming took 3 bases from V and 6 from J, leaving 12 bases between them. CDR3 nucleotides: TGCAGTGCTAGGGGGGGGCGAGGCGAGCAGTACTTC. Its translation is CSARGGRGEQYF.

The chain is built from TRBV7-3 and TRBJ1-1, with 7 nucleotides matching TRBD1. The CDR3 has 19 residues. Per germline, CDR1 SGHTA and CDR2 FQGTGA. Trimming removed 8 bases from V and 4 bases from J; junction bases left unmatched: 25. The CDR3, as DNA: TGTGCCAGCTCGGTTAGCGGCCAAGAGACAGGGTATCTCGGCACTGAAGCTTTCTTT. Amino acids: CASSVSGQETGYLGTEAFF.

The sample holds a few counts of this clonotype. CDR3: CASGQGKRNEHF. CDR3 sequence (DNA): TGCGCCAGCGGACAGGGCAAGCGGAACGAGCATTTT. The V and J genes are TRBV10-2 and TRBJ1-5, with 8 bases aligning to TRBD1. The CDR3 totals 12 residues. Looked up from germline, CDR1 is WSHSY and CDR2 is SAAADI. V shed 8 bases and J 14 bases; nucleotides not matched to a gene: 11.

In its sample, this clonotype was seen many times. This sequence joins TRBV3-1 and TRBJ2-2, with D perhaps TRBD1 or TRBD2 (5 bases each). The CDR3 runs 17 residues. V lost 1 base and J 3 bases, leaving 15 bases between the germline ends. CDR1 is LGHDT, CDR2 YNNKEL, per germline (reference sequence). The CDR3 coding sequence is TGTGCCAGCAGCCAAGGAAGTGGGACGGCCTACACCGGGGAGCTGTTTTTT. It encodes CASSQGSGTAYTGELFF.

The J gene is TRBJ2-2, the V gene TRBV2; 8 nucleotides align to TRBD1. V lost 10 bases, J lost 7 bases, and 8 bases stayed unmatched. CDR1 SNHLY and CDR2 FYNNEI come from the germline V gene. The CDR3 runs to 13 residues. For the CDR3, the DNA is TGTGCCATCTTGGACAGGGTAGGCGGGGAGCTGTTTTTT. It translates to CAILDRVGGELFF.